Presented here are 3 T cell receptor beta chains from one specimen sequenced in a study of T cells in Graves' hyperthyroidism and ophthalmopathy. The CDR3 regions of TCR beta were amplified from RNA transcripts. First-round RT-PCR with HTBI primers amplified the TCR CDR3 region. TCRdb fed the multiplex PCR reads into MiXCR, producing one record per CDR3 protein. The sample lists about 270,000 distinct CDR3 sequences, approximately 16% occurring once. Sequencing used blood. The receptors come from a woman aged 45-65 years with Graves' hyperthyroidism that later progressed to Graves' ophthalmopathy.

In this sample, this clonotype turned up many times. This chain links TRBV27 with TRBJ2-1; 9 nucleotides agree with TRBD2. V lost 1 base to trimming and J lost 4 bases; unmatched junction nucleotides: 5. CDR3 size: 16 residues. Germline-derived CDR1 and CDR2 are MNHEY and SMNVEV (reference sequence). The CDR3 loop reads CASSLYSSGEYNEQFF. DNA of the CDR3: TGTGCCAGCAGTTTATACTCTAGCGGGGAATACAATGAGCAGTTCTTC.

This clonotype was observed at least ten times. The chain couples TRBV11-2 to TRBJ2-3; 7 bases are a match to TRBD2. J lost 3 bases, V lost 1 base, and 7 bases had no gene match. The CDR3 consists of 16 residues. Germline lookup yields CDR1 SGHAT and CDR2 FQNNGV. As DNA, the CDR3 is TGTGCCAGCAGCTTAGTTACGGCTAGCGGTACAGATACGCAGTATTTT. This gives the protein CASSLVTASGTDTQYF.

This clonotype appeared many times. The chain employs TRBV9 and TRBJ1-3, with 7 bases that match TRBD1. CDR3 length: 14 residues. Germline CDR1 is SGDLS and CDR2 is YYNGEE. V was clipped by 2 bases and J by 2 bases; unmatched bases: 1. This CDR3 is CASSVGQAGNTIYF. In nucleotides, the CDR3 is TGTGCCAGCAGCGTCGGACAGGCTGGAAACACCATATATTTT.